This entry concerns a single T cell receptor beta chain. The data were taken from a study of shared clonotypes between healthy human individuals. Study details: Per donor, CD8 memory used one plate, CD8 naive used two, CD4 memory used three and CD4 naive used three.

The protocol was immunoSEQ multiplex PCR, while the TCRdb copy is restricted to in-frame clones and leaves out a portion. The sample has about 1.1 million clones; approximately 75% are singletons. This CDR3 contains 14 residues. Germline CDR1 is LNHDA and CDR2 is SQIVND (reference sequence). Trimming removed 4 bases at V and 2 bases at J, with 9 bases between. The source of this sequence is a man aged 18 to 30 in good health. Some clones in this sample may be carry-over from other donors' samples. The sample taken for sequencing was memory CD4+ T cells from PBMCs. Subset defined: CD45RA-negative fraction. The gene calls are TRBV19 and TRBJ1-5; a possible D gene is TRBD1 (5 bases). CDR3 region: CASSSDSGNQPQHF. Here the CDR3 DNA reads TGTGCCAGTAGTAGCGACAGTGGCAATCAGCCCCAGCATTTT.